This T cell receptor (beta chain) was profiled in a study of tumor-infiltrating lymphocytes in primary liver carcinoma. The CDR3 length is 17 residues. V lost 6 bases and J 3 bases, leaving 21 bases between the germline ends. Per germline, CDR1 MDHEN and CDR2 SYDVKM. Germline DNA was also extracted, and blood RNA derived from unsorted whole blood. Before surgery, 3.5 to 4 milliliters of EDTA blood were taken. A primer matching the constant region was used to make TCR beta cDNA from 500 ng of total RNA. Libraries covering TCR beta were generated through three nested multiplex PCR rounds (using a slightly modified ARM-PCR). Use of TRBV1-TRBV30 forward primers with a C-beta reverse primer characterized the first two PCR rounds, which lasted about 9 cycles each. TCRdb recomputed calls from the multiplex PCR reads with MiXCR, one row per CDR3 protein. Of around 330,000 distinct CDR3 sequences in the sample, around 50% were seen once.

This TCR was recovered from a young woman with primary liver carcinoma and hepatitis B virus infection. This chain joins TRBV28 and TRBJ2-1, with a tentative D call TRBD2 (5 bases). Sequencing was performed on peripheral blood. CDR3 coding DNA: TGTGCCAGCAGCCACCAATTTAGTGGGAGTCTCTACAATGAGCAGTTCTTC. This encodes CASSHQFSGSLYNEQFF. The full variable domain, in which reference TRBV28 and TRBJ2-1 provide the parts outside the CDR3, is DVKVTQSSRYLVKRTGEKVFLECVQDMDHENMFWYRQDPGLGLRLIYFSYDVKMKEKGDIPEGYSVSREKKERFSLILESASTNQTSMYLCASSHQFSGSLYNEQFFGPGTRLTVL.